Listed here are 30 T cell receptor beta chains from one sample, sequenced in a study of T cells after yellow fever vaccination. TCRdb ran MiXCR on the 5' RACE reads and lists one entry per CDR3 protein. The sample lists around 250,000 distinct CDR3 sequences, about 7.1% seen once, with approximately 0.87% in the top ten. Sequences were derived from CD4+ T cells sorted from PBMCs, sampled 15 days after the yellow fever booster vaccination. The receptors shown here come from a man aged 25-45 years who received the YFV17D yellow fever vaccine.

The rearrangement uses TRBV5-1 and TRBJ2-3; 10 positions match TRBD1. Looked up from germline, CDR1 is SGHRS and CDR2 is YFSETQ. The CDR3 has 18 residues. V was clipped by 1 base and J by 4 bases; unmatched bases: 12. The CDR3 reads CASSLSTGGSFKADTQYF. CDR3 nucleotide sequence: TGCGCCAGCAGCTTGTCGACAGGGGGCTCCTTTAAGGCAGATACGCAGTATTTT.

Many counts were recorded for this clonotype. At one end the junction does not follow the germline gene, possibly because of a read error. In DNA form, the CDR3 reads TGTGCCAGCAGCTTAAGGGGGGATGTGTCCTCCGAGCAGTACTTC. As protein: CASSLRGDVSSEQYF. The chain combines TRBV7-9 with TRBJ2-7; the D gene could be TRBD1 or TRBD2 (6 bases each). CDR3 size: 15 residues. Germline V gene sequence: CDR1 SEHNR, CDR2 FQNEAQ (reference sequence).

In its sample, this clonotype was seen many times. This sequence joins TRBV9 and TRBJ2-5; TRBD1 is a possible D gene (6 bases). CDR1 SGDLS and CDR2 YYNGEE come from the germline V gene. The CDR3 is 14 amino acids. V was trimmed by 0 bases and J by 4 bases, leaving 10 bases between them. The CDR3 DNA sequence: TGTGCCAGCAGCGTAGGGACAGCCCGAGAGACCCAGTACTTC. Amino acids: CASSVGTARETQYF.

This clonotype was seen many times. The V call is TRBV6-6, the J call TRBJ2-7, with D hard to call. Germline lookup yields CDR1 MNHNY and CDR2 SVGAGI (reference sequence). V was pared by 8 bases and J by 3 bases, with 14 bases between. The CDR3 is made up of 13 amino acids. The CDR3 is CASGARLDYEQYF. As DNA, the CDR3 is TGTGCCAGCGGAGCCAGGCTAGACTACGAGCAGTACTTC.

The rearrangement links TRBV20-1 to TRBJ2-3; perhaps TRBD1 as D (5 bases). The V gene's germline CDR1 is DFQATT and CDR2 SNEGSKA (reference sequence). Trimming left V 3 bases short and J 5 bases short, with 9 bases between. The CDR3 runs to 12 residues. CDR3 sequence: CSARDQGDTQYF. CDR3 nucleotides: TGCAGTGCTAGGGACCAGGGAGATACGCAGTATTTT.

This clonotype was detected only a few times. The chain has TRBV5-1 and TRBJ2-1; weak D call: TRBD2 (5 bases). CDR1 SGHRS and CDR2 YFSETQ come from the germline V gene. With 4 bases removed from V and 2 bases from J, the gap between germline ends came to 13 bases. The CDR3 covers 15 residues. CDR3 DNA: TGCGCCAGCAGCCAAACTAGTACCCCCTACAATGAGCAGTTCTTC. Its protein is CASSQTSTPYNEQFF.

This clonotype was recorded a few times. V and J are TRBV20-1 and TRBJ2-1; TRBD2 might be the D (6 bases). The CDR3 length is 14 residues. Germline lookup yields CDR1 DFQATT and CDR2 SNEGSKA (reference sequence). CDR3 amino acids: CSAGRASENNEQFF. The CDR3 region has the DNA TGCTCAGCTGGTAGGGCTAGCGAAAATAATGAGCAGTTCTTC.

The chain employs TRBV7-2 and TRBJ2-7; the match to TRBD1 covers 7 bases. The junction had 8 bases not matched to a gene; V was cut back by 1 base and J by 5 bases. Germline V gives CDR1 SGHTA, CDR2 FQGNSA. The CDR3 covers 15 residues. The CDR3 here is CASSLGGGFRHEQYF. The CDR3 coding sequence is TGTGCCAGCAGCTTAGGAGGGGGCTTTCGACACGAGCAGTACTTC.

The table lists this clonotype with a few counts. The CDR3 region is CSARPGLASSYNEQFF. The CDR3 bases are TGCAGTGCGAGGCCGGGACTAGCTAGCTCCTACAATGAGCAGTTCTTC. The chain uses TRBV20-1 and TRBJ2-1; 9 bases are a match to TRBD2. J gave up 0 bases and V 6 bases, and 9 bases lay outside the gene matches. Per germline, CDR1 DFQATT and CDR2 SNEGSKA (reference sequence). The CDR3 is made up of 16 amino acids.

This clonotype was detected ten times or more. The CDR3, as DNA: TGCAGTGCAATTGGGTCGGTAGCGGGAGCCGCCGGGGAGCTGTTTTTT. Translated, it gives CSAIGSVAGAAGELFF. The chain has TRBV20-1 and TRBJ2-2, with 9 bases aligning to TRBD2. Germline V gives CDR1 DFQATT, CDR2 SNEGSKA (reference sequence). The CDR3 loop spans 16 amino acids. The V segment lost 6 bases and the J segment 6 bases; nucleotides outside the gene matches: 14.

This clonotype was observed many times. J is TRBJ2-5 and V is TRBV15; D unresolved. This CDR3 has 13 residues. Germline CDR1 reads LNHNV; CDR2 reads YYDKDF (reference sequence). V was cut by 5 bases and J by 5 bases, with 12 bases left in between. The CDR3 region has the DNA TGTGCCACCAGCCCTAGAGGAAAGGAGACCCAGTACTTC. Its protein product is CATSPRGKETQYF.

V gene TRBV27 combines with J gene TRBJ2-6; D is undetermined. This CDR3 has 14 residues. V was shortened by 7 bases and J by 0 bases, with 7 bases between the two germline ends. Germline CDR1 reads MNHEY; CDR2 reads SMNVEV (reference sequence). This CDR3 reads CASKELSGANVLTF. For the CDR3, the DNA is TGTGCCAGCAAGGAACTCTCTGGGGCCAACGTCCTGACTTTC.

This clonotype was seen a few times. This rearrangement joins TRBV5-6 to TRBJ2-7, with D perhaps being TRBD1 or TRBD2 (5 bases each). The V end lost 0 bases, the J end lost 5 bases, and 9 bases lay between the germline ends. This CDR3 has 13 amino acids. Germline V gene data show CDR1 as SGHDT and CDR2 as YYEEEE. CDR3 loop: CASSLVVGDEQYF. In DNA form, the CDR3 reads TGTGCCAGCAGCTTGGTCGTGGGGGACGAGCAGTACTTC.

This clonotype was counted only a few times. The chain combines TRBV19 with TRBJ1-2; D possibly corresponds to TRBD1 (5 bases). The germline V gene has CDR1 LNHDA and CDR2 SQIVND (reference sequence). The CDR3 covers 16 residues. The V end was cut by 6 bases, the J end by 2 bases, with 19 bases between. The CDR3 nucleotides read TGTGCCAGTAGGTCGTTGGGGGTTTCTAAGAACTATGGCTACACCTTC. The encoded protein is CASRSLGVSKNYGYTF.

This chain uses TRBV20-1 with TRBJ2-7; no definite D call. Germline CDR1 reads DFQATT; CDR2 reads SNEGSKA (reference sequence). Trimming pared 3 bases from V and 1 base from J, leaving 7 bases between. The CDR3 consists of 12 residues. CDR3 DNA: TGCAGTGCTAGTGGCAGATCCTACGAGCAGTACTTC. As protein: CSASGRSYEQYF.

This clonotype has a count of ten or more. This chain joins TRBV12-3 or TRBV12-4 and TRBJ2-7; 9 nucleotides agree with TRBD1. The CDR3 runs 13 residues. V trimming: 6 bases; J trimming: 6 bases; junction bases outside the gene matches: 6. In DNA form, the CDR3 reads TGTGCCAGCAGCCCACGACAGGGGGGCGAGCAGTACTTC. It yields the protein CASSPRQGGEQYF.

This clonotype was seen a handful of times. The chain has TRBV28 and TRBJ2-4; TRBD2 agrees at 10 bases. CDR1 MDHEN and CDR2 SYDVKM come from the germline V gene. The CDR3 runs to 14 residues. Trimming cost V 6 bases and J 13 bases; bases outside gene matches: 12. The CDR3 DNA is TGTGCCAGCAGGACTCCTAGCGGGAGCGGGGTACAGTACTTC. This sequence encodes CASRTPSGSGVQYF.

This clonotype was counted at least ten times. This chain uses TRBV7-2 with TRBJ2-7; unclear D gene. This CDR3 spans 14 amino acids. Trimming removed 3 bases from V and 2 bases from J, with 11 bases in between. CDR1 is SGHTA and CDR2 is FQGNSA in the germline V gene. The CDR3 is CASSFTVRPYEQYF. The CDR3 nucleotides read TGTGCCAGCAGCTTTACCGTCCGTCCCTACGAGCAGTACTTC.

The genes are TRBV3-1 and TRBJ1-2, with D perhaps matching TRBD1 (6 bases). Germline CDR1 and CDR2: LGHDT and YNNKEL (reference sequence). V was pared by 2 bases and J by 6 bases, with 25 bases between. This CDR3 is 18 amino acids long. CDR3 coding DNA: TGTGCCAGCAGCCAACCACTCCGGGACAACCGCTATAGTCATGGCTACACCTTC. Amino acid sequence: CASSQPLRDNRYSHGYTF.

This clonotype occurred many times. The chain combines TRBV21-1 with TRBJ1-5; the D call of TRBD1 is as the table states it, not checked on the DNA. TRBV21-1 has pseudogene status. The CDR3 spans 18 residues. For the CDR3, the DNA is TGTGCCAGCAGCAAAAGGGGAGAATGGACCTATAGCAATCAGCCCCAGCATTTT. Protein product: CASSKRGEWTYSNQPQHF.

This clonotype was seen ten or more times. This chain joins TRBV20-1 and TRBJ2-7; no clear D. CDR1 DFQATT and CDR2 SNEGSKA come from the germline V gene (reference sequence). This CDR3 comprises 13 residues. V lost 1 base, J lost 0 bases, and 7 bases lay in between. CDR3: CSARASSSYEQYF. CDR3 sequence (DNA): TGCAGTGCTAGAGCCTCCAGCTCCTACGAGCAGTACTTC.

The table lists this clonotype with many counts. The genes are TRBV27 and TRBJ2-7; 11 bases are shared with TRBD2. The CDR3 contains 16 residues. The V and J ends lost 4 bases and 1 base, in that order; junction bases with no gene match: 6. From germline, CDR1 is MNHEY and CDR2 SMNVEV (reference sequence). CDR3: CASSSHASGRSYEQYF. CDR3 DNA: TGTGCCAGCAGTTCTCATGCTAGCGGGAGGTCCTACGAGCAGTACTTC.

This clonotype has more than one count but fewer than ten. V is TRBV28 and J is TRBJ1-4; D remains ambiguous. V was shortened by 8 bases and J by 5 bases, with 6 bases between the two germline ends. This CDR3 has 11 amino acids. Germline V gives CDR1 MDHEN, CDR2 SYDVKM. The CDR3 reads CASERNEKLFF. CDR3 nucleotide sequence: TGTGCCAGCGAGAGGAATGAAAAACTGTTTTTT. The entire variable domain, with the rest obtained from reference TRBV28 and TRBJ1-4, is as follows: DVKVTQSSRYLVKRTGEKVFLECVQDMDHENMFWYRQDPGLGLRLIYFSYDVKMKEKGDIPEGYSVSREKKERFSLILESASTNQTSMYLCASERNEKLFFGSGTQLSVL.

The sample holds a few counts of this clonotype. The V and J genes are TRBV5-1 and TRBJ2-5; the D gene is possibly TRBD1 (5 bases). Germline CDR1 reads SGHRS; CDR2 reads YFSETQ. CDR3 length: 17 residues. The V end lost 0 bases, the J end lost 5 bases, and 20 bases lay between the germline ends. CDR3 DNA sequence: TGCGCCAGCAGCTTGGAGCCCCAGGGTCGATTACAGGAGACCCAGTACTTC. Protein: CASSLEPQGRLQETQYF.

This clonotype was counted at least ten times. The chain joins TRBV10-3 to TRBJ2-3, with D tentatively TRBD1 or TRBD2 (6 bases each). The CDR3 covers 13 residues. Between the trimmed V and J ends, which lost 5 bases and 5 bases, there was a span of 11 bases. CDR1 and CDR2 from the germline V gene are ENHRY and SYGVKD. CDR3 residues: CAISRGGLDTQYF. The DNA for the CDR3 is TGTGCCATCAGTCGAGGGGGGTTAGATACGCAGTATTTT.

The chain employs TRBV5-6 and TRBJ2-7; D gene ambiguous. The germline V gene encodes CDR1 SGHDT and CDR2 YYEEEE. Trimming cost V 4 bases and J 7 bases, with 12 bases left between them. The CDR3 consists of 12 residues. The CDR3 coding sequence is TGTGCCAGCAGCACTGTACGTGGAGAGCAGTACTTC. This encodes CASSTVRGEQYF.

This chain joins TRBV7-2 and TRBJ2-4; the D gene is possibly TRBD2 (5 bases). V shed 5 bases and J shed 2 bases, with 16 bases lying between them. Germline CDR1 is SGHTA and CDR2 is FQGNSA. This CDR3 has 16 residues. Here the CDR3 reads CASSQRETGTKNIQYF. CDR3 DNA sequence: TGTGCCAGCAGCCAAAGGGAGACCGGTACCAAAAACATTCAGTACTTC.

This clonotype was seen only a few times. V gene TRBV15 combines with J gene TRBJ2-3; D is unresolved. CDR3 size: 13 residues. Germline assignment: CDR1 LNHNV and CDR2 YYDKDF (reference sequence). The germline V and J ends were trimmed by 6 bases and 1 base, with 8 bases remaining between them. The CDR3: CATRIAGTDTQYF. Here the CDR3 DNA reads TGTGCCACCAGGATAGCTGGCACAGATACGCAGTATTTT.

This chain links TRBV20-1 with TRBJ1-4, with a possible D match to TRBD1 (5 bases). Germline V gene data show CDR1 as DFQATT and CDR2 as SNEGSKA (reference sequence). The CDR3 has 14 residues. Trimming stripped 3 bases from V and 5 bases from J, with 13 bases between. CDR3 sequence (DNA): TGCAGTGCTAGGGACTGGGGCCGGAATGAAAAACTGTTTTTT. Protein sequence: CSARDWGRNEKLFF.

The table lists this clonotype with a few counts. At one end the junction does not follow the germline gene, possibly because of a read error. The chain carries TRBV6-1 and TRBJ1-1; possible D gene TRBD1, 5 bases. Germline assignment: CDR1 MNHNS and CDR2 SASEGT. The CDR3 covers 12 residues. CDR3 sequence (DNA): TGTGCCAGCAGAGAAGGGACTCTCTCCGCTTTCTTT. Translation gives CASREGTLSAFF.